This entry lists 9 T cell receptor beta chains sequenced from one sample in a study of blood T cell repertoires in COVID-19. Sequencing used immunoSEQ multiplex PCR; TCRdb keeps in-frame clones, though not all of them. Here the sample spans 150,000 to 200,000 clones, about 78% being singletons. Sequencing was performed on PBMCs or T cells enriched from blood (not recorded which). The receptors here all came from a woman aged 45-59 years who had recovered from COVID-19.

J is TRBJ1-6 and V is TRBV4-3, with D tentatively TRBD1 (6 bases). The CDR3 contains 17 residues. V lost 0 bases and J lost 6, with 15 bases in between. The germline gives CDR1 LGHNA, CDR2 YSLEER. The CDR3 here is CASSQDFVSGANSPLHF. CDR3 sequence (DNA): TGCGCCAGCAGCCAAGATTTCGTGTCAGGGGCTAATTCACCCCTCCACTTT.

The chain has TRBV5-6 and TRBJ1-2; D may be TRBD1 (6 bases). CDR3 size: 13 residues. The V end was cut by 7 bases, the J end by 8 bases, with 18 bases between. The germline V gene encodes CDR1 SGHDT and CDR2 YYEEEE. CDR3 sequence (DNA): TGTGCCAGCCGCGCGGGGGGCGGTGCGGGCTACACCTTC. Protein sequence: CASRAGGGAGYTF. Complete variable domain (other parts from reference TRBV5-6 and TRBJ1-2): DAGVTQSPTHLIKTRGQQVTLRCSPKSGHDTVSWYQQALGQGPQFIFQYYEEEERQRGNFPDRFSGHQFPNYSSELNVNALLLGDSALYLCASRAGGGAGYTFGSGTRLTVV.

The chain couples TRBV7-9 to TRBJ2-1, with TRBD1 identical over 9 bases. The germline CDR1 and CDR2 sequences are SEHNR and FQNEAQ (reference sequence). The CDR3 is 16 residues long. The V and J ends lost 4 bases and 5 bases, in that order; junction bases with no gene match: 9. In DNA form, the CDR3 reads TGTGCCAGCAGCTCGCCGGACACAGGGGGCAACAATGAGCAGTTCTTC. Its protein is CASSSPDTGGNNEQFF.

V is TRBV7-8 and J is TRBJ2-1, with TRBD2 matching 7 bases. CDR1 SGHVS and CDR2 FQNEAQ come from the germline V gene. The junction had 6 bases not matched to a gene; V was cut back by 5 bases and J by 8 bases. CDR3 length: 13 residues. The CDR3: CASSAPLADEQFF. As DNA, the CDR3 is TGTGCCAGCAGCGCGCCTCTAGCGGATGAGCAGTTCTTC.

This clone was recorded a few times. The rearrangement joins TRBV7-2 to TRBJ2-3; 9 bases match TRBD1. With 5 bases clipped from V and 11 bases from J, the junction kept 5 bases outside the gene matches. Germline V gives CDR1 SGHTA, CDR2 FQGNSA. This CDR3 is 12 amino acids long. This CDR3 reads CASSLGTGLQYF. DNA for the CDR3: TGTGCCAGCAGCCTCGGGACAGGGCTGCAGTATTTT.

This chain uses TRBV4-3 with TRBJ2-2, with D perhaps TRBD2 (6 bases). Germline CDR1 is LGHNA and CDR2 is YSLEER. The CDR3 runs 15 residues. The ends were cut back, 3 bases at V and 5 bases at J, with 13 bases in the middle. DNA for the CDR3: TGCGCCAGCAGCCAGGCAAGCGGGCTAACCGGGGAGCTGTTTTTT. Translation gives CASSQASGLTGELFF.

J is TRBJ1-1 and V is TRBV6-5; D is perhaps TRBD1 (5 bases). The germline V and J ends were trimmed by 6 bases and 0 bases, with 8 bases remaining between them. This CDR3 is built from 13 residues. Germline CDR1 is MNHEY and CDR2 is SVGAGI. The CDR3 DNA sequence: TGTGCCAGCAGATTACAGGTGAACACTGAAGCTTTCTTT. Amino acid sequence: CASRLQVNTEAFF.

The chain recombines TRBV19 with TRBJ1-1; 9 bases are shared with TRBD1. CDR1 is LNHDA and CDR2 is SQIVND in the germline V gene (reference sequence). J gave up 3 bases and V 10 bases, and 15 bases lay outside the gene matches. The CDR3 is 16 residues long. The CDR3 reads CATLSWGGQGHTEAFF. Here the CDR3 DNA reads TGTGCCACCCTTAGTTGGGGCGGACAGGGGCACACTGAAGCTTTCTTT.

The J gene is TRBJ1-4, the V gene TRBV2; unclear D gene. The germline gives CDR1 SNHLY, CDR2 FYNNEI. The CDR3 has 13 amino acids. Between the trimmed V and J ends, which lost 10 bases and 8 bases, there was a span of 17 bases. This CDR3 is CATSSTREEKLFF. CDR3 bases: TGTGCCACCTCCTCCACACGGGAGGAAAAACTGTTTTTT.